The rows below give T cell receptor beta chains drawn from one sample of a study of T cell responses to AZD1222 COVID-19 vaccine. The data were produced by immunoSEQ multiplex PCR, yet TCRdb's version contains in-frame clones alone and is incomplete. Among just under 95,000 clones, roughly 93% were seen once, and the ten largest hold 20% to 25%. Source: peripheral blood, taken on day 0 of AZD1222 vaccination. The source of these receptors is an adult in good health. CDR3s include the opening cysteine and the closing phenylalanine or tryptophan. Only part of the rows carry a size: once, few, many, or a class if the clone is expanded.

J gene: TRBJ2-7
V gene: TRBV6-5
clone size: -
CDR3 protein: CASTGLTSYEQYF

J gene: TRBJ2-7
V gene: TRBV5-4
clone size: -
CDR3 protein: CASSLAGVYEQYF

J gene: TRBJ1-4
V gene: TRBV7-8
clone size: -
CDR3 protein: CASSLEGPSGEKLFF

J gene: TRBJ2-1
V gene: TRBV15
clone size: -
CDR3 protein: CATSRDERQGGYNEQFF

J gene: TRBJ2-7
V gene: TRBV28
clone size: -
CDR3 protein: CASSRLTPYEQYF

J gene: TRBJ1-5
V gene: TRBV6-5
clone size: -
CDR3 protein: CASSYDSFSQPQHF

J gene: TRBJ1-5
V gene: TRBV2
clone size: -
CDR3 protein: CASSLGSLDNQPQHF

J gene: TRBJ2-3
V gene: TRBV18
clone size: -
CDR3 protein: CASSPAGGNTDTQYF

J gene: TRBJ1-5
V gene: TRBV15
clone size: few
CDR3 protein: CATSTRPQGAGNQPQHF

J gene: TRBJ2-1
V gene: TRBV12-5
clone size: -
CDR3 protein: CASGLVTGTGSYNEQFF

J gene: TRBJ2-3
V gene: TRBV5-4
clone size: -
CDR3 protein: CASTKPNTDTQYF

J gene: TRBJ2-3
V gene: TRBV6-5
clone size: -
CDR3 protein: CASSYHNRQGKDTQYF

J gene: TRBJ2-3
V gene: TRBV7-2
clone size: -
CDR3 protein: CASSLVGGTGLSTDTQYF

J gene: TRBJ1-5
V gene: TRBV19
clone size: once
CDR3 protein: CASSIRLASYQPQHF

J gene: TRBJ2-1
V gene: TRBV4-1
clone size: -
CDR3 protein: CASSQRPDSSYNEQFF

J gene: TRBJ2-7
V gene: TRBV3-1/TRBV3-2
clone size: -
CDR3 protein: CASSQQGVYEQYF

J gene: TRBJ1-3
V gene: TRBV11-2
clone size: -
CDR3 protein: CASSPRGPSGNTIYF

J gene: TRBJ2-3
V gene: TRBV7-6
clone size: -
CDR3 protein: CASSLGQNTDTQYF

J gene: TRBJ2-2
V gene: TRBV10-3
clone size: -
CDR3 protein: CAIPRTAAGGPEELFF

J gene: TRBJ1-1
V gene: TRBV19
clone size: once
CDR3 protein: CASRIAFEAFF

J gene: TRBJ2-7
V gene: TRBV7-3
clone size: -
CDR3 protein: CASSLNAGSSYEQYF

J gene: TRBJ2-1
V gene: TRBV27
clone size: -
CDR3 protein: CASRGTGQIYNEQFF

J gene: TRBJ2-5
V gene: TRBV5-1
clone size: few
CDR3 protein: CASSLLQGGTQYF

J gene: TRBJ1-1
V gene: TRBV12-3/TRBV12-4
clone size: -
CDR3 protein: CASTPRLVTEAFF

J gene: TRBJ1-1
V gene: TRBV6-2/TRBV6-3
clone size: -
CDR3 protein: CASSYPQGQGAEAFF

J gene: TRBJ1-3
V gene: TRBV25-1
clone size: -
CDR3 protein: CASSESDGYSGNTIYF

J gene: TRBJ2-5
V gene: TRBV5-1
clone size: -
CDR3 protein: CASSWEETQYF

J gene: TRBJ1-1
V gene: TRBV6-5
clone size: -
CDR3 protein: CASSSEQVGKTEAFF

J gene: TRBJ1-2
V gene: TRBV7-2
clone size: -
CDR3 protein: CASSLEEGRGYGYTF

J gene: TRBJ2-1
V gene: TRBV6-5
clone size: -
CDR3 protein: CASSPAGGYNEQFF

J gene: TRBJ2-5
V gene: TRBV12-3/TRBV12-4
clone size: -
CDR3 protein: CASSLERGETQYF

J gene: TRBJ2-5
V gene: TRBV6-2/TRBV6-3
clone size: once
CDR3 protein: CASSYPVSPLQETQYF

J gene: TRBJ2-5
V gene: TRBV5-4
clone size: -
CDR3 protein: CASSRGLWETQYF

J gene: TRBJ1-1
V gene: TRBV14
clone size: once
CDR3 protein: CASSPHTTAMNTEAFF

J gene: TRBJ2-7
V gene: TRBV4-1
clone size: few
CDR3 protein: CASSQEILSEQYF

J gene: TRBJ1-2
V gene: TRBV5-8
clone size: -
CDR3 protein: CASSAGPLNYGYTF

J gene: TRBJ2-3
V gene: TRBV5-1
clone size: once
CDR3 protein: CASRLGVTTDTQYF

J gene: TRBJ2-2
V gene: TRBV7-8
clone size: -
CDR3 protein: CASSQRSDTGELFF

J gene: TRBJ2-5
V gene: TRBV29-1
clone size: -
CDR3 protein: CSVERTSGGTSAQYF

J gene: TRBJ2-7
V gene: TRBV27
clone size: -
CDR3 protein: CASSLFPGEGAYEQYF

J gene: TRBJ2-7
V gene: TRBV18
clone size: -
CDR3 protein: CASSPQGGKGYEQYF

J gene: TRBJ2-1
V gene: TRBV5-1
clone size: -
CDR3 protein: CASSLDGYNEQFF

J gene: TRBJ2-2
V gene: TRBV10-3
clone size: -
CDR3 protein: CAISESQGPNTGELFF

J gene: TRBJ2-5
V gene: TRBV10-3
clone size: -
CDR3 protein: CAISENQETQYF

J gene: TRBJ2-7
V gene: TRBV27
clone size: -
CDR3 protein: CASSLSVGGREQYF

J gene: TRBJ2-1
V gene: TRBV24-1
clone size: -
CDR3 protein: CATQGTGLRVGQFF

J gene: TRBJ1-1
V gene: TRBV10-1
clone size: -
CDR3 protein: CASSKTGGGNTEAFF

J gene: TRBJ1-2
V gene: TRBV19
clone size: -
CDR3 protein: CASSIVIIGANYGYTF

J gene: TRBJ1-6
V gene: TRBV7-3
clone size: few
CDR3 protein: CASSSYNSPLHF

J gene: TRBJ1-1
V gene: TRBV29-1
clone size: -
CDR3 protein: CSVDGQNTEAFF

J gene: TRBJ2-7
V gene: TRBV5-1
clone size: -
CDR3 protein: CASSLGSGEEQYF

J gene: TRBJ1-1
V gene: TRBV18
clone size: once
CDR3 protein: CASSLIQGKGKNTEAFF

J gene: TRBJ1-3
V gene: TRBV10-3
clone size: -
CDR3 protein: CAISRTDGSSGNTIYF

J gene: TRBJ2-5
V gene: TRBV2
clone size: -
CDR3 protein: CASSENSNKGETQYF

J gene: TRBJ1-6
V gene: TRBV28
clone size: -
CDR3 protein: CASSLGGGRSYNSPLHF

J gene: TRBJ2-5
V gene: TRBV15
clone size: -
CDR3 protein: CATSRDWGTGGWDGETQYF

J gene: TRBJ2-2
V gene: TRBV6-2/TRBV6-3
clone size: few
CDR3 protein: CASSLGTNTGELFF

J gene: TRBJ2-1
V gene: TRBV19
clone size: once
CDR3 protein: CASSIASGRGYNEQFF

J gene: TRBJ2-2
V gene: TRBV6-4
clone size: -
CDR3 protein: CASSANTGELFF

J gene: TRBJ1-1
V gene: TRBV10-3
clone size: -
CDR3 protein: CAISSGTTNTEAFF